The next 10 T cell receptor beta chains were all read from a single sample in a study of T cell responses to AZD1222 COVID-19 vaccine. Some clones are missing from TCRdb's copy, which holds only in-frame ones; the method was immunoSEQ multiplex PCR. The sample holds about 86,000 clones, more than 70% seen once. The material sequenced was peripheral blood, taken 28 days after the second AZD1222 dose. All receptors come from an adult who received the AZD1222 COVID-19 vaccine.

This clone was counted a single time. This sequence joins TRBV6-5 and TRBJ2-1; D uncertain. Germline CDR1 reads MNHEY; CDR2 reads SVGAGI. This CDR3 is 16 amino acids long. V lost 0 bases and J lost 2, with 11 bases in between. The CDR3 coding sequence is TGTGCCAGCAGTTACTCGTATCCTATTACCTACAATGAGCAGTTCTTC. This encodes CASSYSYPITYNEQFF.

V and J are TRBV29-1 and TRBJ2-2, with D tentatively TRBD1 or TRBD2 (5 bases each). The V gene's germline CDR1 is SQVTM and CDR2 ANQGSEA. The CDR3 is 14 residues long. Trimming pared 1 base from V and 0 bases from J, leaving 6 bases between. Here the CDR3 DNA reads TGCAGCGTTGAAGTGGGGGCGAACACCGGGGAGCTGTTTTTT. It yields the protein CSVEVGANTGELFF.

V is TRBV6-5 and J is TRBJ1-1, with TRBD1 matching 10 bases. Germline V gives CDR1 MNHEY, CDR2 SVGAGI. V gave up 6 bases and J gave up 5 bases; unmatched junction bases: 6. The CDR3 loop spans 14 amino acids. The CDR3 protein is CASRADRGGTEAFF. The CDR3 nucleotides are TGTGCCAGCAGAGCGGACAGGGGGGGAACTGAAGCTTTCTTT.

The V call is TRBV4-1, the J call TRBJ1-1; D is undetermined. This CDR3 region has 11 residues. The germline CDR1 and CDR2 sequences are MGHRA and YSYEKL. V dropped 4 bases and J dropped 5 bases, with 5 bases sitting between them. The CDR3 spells CASSPHTEAFF. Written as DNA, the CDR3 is TGCGCCAGCAGCCCCCATACTGAAGCTTTCTTT.

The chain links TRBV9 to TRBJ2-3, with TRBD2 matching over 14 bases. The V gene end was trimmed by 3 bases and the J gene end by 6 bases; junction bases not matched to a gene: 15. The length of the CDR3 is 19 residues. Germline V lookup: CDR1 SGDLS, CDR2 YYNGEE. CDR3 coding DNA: TGTGCCAGCAGCGCTCTCCCAGGACTAGCGGGGGGACATGGGGATACGCAGTATTTT. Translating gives CASSALPGLAGGHGDTQYF.

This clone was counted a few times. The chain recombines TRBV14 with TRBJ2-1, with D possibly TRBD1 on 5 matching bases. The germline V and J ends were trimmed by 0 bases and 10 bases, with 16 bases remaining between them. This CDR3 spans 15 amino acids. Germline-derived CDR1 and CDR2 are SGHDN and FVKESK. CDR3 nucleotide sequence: TGTGCCAGCAGCCAAGATATAACAGGTCTGGGCGAGCAGTTCTTC. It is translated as CASSQDITGLGEQFF. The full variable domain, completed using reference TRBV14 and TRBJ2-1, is EAGVTQFPSHSVIEKGQTVTLRCDPISGHDNLYWYRRVMGKEIKFLLHFVKESKQDESGMPNNRFLAERTGGTYSTLKVQPAELEDSGVYFCASSQDITGLGEQFFGPGTRLTVL.

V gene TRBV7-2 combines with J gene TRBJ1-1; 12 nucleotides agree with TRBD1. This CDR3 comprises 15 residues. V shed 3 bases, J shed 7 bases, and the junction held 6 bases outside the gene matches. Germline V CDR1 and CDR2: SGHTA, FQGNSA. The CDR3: CASSFTGTGGGEAFF. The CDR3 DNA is TGTGCCAGCAGCTTCACCGGGACAGGGGGCGGTGAAGCTTTCTTT.

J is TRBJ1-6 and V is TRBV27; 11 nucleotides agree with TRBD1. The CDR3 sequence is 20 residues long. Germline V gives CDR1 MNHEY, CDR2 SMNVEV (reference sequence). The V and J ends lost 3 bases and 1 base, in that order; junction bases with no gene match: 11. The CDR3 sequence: CASSFKNPGQGVSYNSPLHF. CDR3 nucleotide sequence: TGTGCCAGCAGTTTTAAGAATCCGGGACAGGGGGTTTCCTATAATTCACCCCTCCACTTT.

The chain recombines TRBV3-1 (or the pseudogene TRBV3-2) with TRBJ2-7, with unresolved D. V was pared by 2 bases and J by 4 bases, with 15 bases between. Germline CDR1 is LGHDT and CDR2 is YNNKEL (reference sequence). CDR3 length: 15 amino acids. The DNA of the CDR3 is TGTGCCAGCAGCCAATTATCGAGCTGGGGTTACGAGCAGTACTTC. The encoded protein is CASSQLSSWGYEQYF.

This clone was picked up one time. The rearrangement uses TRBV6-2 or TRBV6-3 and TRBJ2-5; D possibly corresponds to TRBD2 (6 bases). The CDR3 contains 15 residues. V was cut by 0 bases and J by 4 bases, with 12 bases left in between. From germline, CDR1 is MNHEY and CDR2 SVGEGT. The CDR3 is CASSYSGTLRETQYF. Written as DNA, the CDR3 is TGTGCCAGCAGTTACTCCGGGACTCTTAGAGAGACCCAGTACTTC.